This T cell receptor (beta chain) was sequenced during a study of cytomegalovirus exposure and HLA in healthy donors. This PCR relied on a set of 60 Vbeta primers and 13 Jbeta primers. In the study's own analysis: A follow-up analysis tallied about 88 million unique TCR beta chains, 8.5 million to 14 million shared. The table came from immunoSEQ multiplex PCR; TCRdb's copy has only in-frame clones and leaves some out. V, J and clone size are taken as reported in that table, and D and trimming were inferred from the DNA itself. In all, the sample yields roughly 80,000 clones. Of note for this clone: Its target is unknown.

Study observations and caveats: Being productive about 87% or about 30% of the time was typical of most TCR beta V segments in an earlier analysis. Rare sequences made up most TCRs, while some public TCRs were found in many donors. The likely origin of a cluster of highly shared sequence variants was a sequencing artifact.

The CDR3 sequence is 15 residues long. The ends were cut back, 0 bases at V and 2 bases at J, with 12 bases in the middle. Germline assignment: CDR1 SGDLS and CDR2 YYNGEE. The source material was PBMCs. This rearrangement joins TRBV9 to TRBJ2-7; D is perhaps TRBD2 (6 bases). The sequence was obtained from a woman aged 25 to 45 in good health and CMV-seronegative. The CDR3 DNA reads TGTGCCAGCAGCGTAGCGGGAGACGGCGCCTACGAGCAGTACTTC. It yields the protein CASSVAGDGAYEQYF.